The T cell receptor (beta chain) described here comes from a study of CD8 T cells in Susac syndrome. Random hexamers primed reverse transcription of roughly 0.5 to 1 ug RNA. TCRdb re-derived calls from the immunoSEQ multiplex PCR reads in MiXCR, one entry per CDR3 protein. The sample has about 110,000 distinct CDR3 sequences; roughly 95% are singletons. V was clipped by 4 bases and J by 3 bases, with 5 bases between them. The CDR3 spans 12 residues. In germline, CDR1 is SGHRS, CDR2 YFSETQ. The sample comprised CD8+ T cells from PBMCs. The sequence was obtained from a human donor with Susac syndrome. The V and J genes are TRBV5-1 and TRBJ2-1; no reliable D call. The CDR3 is CASSGDYNEQFF. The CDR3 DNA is TGCGCCAGCAGCGGAGACTACAATGAGCAGTTCTTC.